This T cell receptor (beta chain) came from a study of cytotoxic CD8 clonotypes in ibrutinib-treated CLL. Overall study context: Response was recorded as partial in approximately 24 patients and complete in 2; at median 68 months, 14 remained remitted and about twelve had progressed. Mean productive templates were about 260,000; mean productive rearrangements were around 93,000.

For this clone: What it recognizes is unknown.

Study results and limitations: In comparison with age-matched healthy donors, baseline clonality was higher and tracked circulating CD8+ T-cell counts. Higher clonality was seen at ibrutinib response and a return toward baseline at progression.

Data came from immunoSEQ multiplex PCR; TCRdb stores just in-frame clones and leaves some out. The sample contains around 250,000 clones, 70% of which appear only once. V lost 1 base and J 2 bases, leaving 13 bases between the germline ends. Germline lookup yields CDR1 SGHRS and CDR2 YFSETQ. The CDR3 runs to 15 residues. The chain carries TRBV5-1 and TRBJ2-7; D may be TRBD2 (6 bases). The clonotype originates from a human donor with chronic lymphocytic leukemia. Sequencing used PBMCs, obtained after 24 months of ibrutinib treatment. The CDR3 DNA sequence: TGCGCCAGCAGCTTGAGTAGGACTATCCCCTACGAGCAGTACTTC. Encoded protein: CASSLSRTIPYEQYF.